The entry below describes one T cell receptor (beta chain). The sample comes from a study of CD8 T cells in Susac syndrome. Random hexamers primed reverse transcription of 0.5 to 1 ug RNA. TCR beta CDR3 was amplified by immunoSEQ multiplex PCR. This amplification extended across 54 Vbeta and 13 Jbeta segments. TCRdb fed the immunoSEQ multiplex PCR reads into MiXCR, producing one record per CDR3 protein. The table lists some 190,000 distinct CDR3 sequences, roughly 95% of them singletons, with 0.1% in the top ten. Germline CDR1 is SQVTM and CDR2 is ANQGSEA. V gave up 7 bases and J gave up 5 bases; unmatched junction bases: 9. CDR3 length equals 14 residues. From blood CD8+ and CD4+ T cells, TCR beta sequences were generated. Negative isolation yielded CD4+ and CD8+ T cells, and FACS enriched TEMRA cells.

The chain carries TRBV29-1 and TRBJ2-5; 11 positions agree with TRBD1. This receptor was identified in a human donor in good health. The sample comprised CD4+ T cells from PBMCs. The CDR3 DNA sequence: TGCAGCGGACGGGACAGGGGGGAATGGGAGACCCAGTACTTC. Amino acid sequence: CSGRDRGEWETQYF. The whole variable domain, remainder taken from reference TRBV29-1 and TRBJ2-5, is SAVISQKPSRDICQRGTSLTIQCQVDSQVTMMFWYRQQPGQSLTLIATANQGSEATYESGFVIDKFPISRPNLTFSTLTVSNMSPEDSSIYLCSGRDRGEWETQYFGPGTRLLVL.